A selection of T cell receptor beta chains follows, all from one sample in a study of beta chain features in type 1 diabetes. Assay used: immunoSEQ multiplex PCR; TCRdb lists only in-frame clones, some missing. The sample consists of roughly 400,000 clones, about 15% of them appearing once. Input material: naive CD4+ T cells from blood. All receptors come from a young woman in good health. The CDR3 runs from the conserved cysteine through the conserved F or W. The order of the fields is D gene, V gene, clone size, J gene, CDR3 length, CDR3 DNA, CDR3 protein. The D gene is left open where the match is weak. Clone sizes are given selectively: once, few, many, or a class where the clone is expanded.

TRBD1	TRBV5-1	few	TRBJ2-2	16	TGCGCCAGCAGCACCCCCGGGACAGCGAACACCGGGGAGCTGTTTTTT	CASSTPGTANTGELFF
.	TRBV9	few	TRBJ2-5	12	TGTGCCAGCAGCGTAGTCGGGGGGACCCAGTACTTC	CASSVVGGTQYF
.	TRBV30	few	TRBJ2-7	11	TGTGCCTGGAGTGTACTCGACGAGCAGTACTTC	CAWSVLDEQYF
.	TRBV19	few	TRBJ1-5	15	TGTGCCAGTAGTAAAAACCGAAAGTCCGGTCAGCCCCAGCATTTT	CASSKNRKSGQPQHF
.	TRBV19	.	TRBJ2-5	15	TGTGCCAGTAGATATCGAGGACACCAAGACGGGACCCAGTACTTC	CASRYRGHQDGTQYF
TRBD1	TRBV9	once	TRBJ1-2	17	TGTGCCAGCAGCGTATCCCCACAACCAGACAGGGGCAATGGCTACACCTTC	CASSVSPQPDRGNGYTF
TRBD2	TRBV7-3	.	TRBJ2-7	15	TGTGCCAGCAGCTTAAATGGGGTAGCGGGAGAAGAGCAGTACTTC	CASSLNGVAGEEQYF
TRBD1	TRBV29-1	few	TRBJ1-2	14	TGCAGCGTTACCGACAGGGGTTCTAACTATGGCTACACCTTC	CSVTDRGSNYGYTF
TRBD2	TRBV27	.	TRBJ2-7	15	TGTGCCAGCAGTTTGACGCGGGAGGACTCCTACGAGCAGTACTTC	CASSLTREDSYEQYF
.	TRBV7-9	few	TRBJ2-5	11	TGTGCCAGCACCAGCGTTGGGACCCAGTACTTC	CASTSVGTQYF
TRBD1	TRBV6-4	few	TRBJ1-2	14	TGTGCCAGCGCCCTGGACAGGGGCGGCTATGGCTACACCTTC	CASALDRGGYGYTF
TRBD2	TRBV20-1	few	TRBJ2-1	10	TGCAGTGCAAGACTAGCCAGGCAGTTCTTC	CSARLARQFF
.	TRBV2	.	TRBJ2-2	12	TGTGCCAGAAGTGCTAACACCGGGGAGCTGTTTTTT	CARSANTGELFF
.	TRBV4-1	.	TRBJ2-7	17	TGCGCCAGCAGCCAAGACCCAGGGACGGGAGTCGGGTACGAGCAGTACTTC	CASSQDPGTGVGYEQYF
TRBD1	TRBV7-9	few	TRBJ2-3	15	TGTGCCAGCAGCTCGACAGGGCGGCGCACAGATACGCAGTATTTT	CASSSTGRRTDTQYF
.	TRBV5-4	.	TRBJ1-5	14	TGTGCCAGCAGCTTGGACAGGGGCAATCAGCCCCAGCATTTT	CASSLDRGNQPQHF
TRBD2	TRBV29-1	.	TRBJ2-7	14	TGCAGCGTATGGACTAGCGGGGTCGCCTACGAACAGTACTTC	CSVWTSGVAYEQYF
.	TRBV4-2	few	TRBJ2-1	19	TGTGCCAGCAGCCCCAGGGACGGGGGAGGGGGGAGCTCCTACAATGAGCAGTTCTTC	CASSPRDGGGGSSYNEQFF
.	TRBV29-1	.	TRBJ1-2	15	TGCAGCGCCTTCGGGGGGCGAGGGGGGCTGAATGGCTACACCTTC	CSAFGGRGGLNGYTF
TRBD1	TRBV4-3	.	TRBJ2-7	14	TGCGCCAGCAGCCAACACAGGGGGCGCTACGAGCAGTACTTC	CASSQHRGRYEQYF
.	TRBV30	.	TRBJ1-2	16	TGTGCCTGGAGTACTCCCCGGGGGCGGGGGGGCTATGGCTACACCTTC	CAWSTPRGRGGYGYTF
.	TRBV18	.	TRBJ1-5	14	TGTGCCAGCTCACCGGGCAGGGCCAATCAGCCCCAGCATTTT	CASSPGRANQPQHF
TRBD1	TRBV27	few	TRBJ1-5	14	TGTGCCAGCGGGGGACAGGGGGCTGGGAAGCCCCAGCATTTT	CASGGQGAGKPQHF
.	TRBV7-8	few	TRBJ2-7	15	TGTGCCAGCAGTTTGGGGCGCCCGACCTACTACGAGCAGTACTTC	CASSLGRPTYYEQYF
.	TRBV23-1	.	TRBJ1-1	15	TGCGCCAGCAGTCAGCCGGTCGGGGTTGGGACTGAAGCTTTCTTT	CASSQPVGVGTEAFF
TRBD1	TRBV4-2	few	TRBJ2-3	16	TGTGCCAGCAGCCAAGCCTGGGGGACAGACACAGATACGCAGTATTTT	CASSQAWGTDTDTQYF
TRBD1	TRBV7-2	.	TRBJ1-1	12	TGTGCCAGCAGCTTAACCGACAGGGTAGCTTTCTTT	CASSLTDRVAFF
.	TRBV5-6	few	TRBJ2-6	14	TGTGCCAGCAGGACAGTCTCTGGGGCCAACGTCCTGACTTTC	CASRTVSGANVLTF
TRBD2	TRBV29-1	.	TRBJ2-1	15	TGCAGCGTTGAGAGTTTGGCTAGCGGGAGATCTGAGCAGTTCTTC	CSVESLASGRSEQFF
TRBD1	TRBV6-5	few	TRBJ2-7	14	TGTGCCAGCAGCCGGACAGGGGGCTTGGAAGAGCAGTACTTC	CASSRTGGLEEQYF
TRBD1	TRBV7-8	.	TRBJ2-1	14	TGTGCCAGCAGCTTAGTCCTGGGACAGAATGAGCAGTTCTTC	CASSLVLGQNEQFF
.	TRBV2	few	TRBJ1-2	14	TGTGCCAGCACGGGGGGGGACGCTAACTATGGCTACACCTTC	CASTGGDANYGYTF
TRBD2	TRBV7-9	few	TRBJ2-3	17	TGTGCCAGCAGCCTCGGACTAGCGGGAACGTCCACAGATACGCAGTATTTT	CASSLGLAGTSTDTQYF
.	TRBV11-2	.	TRBJ1-1	15	TGTGCCAGCAGCCGTCCCTTACAGGGGAACACTGAAGCTTTCTTT	CASSRPLQGNTEAFF
.	TRBV5-4	few	TRBJ2-6	14	TGTGCCAGCAGCCTCAGGGGACAGGCCAACGTCCTGACTTTC	CASSLRGQANVLTF